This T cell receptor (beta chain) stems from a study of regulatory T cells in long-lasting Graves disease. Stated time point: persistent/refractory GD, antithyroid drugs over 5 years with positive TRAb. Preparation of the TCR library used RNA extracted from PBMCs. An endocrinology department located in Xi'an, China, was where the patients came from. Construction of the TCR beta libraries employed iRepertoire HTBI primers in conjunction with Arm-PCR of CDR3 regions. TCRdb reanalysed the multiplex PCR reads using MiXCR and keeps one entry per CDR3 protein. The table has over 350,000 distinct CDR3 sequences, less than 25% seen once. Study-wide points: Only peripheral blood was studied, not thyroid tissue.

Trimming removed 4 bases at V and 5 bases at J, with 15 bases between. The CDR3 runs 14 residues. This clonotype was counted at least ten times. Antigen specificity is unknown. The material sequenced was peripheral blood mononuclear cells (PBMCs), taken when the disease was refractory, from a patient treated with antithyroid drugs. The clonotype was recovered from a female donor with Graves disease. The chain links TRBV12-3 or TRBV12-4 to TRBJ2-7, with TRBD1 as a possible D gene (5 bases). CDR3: CASSSRQGFDEQYF. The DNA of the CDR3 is TGTGCCAGCAGTTCTAGGCAGGGTTTCGACGAGCAGTACTTC.